The present entry profiles one TCR beta chain with its context. This record comes from a study of blood T cell repertoires in COVID-19. Study-wide context: T cells, B-cell-depleted T cells, or PBMCs provided the cDNA or gDNA that served as material.

Germline V CDR1 and CDR2: MNHEY, SMNVEV (reference sequence). CDR3 length: 13 residues. With 6 bases clipped from V and 1 base from J, the junction kept 2 bases outside the gene matches. Authors' data handling: Nucleated cell counts were estimated from reference gene primer amplification. Profiling relied on immunoSEQ multiplex PCR, and the TCRdb table lists in-frame clones only, not all of them. V, J and clone size were drawn from that table, and D and trimming were deduced from the DNA. The sample lists approximately 75,000 clones, around 80% occurring once. Sequenced input: peripheral blood. The origin of this receptor is a human donor in a cohort sampled during active COVID-19. The chain uses TRBV27 and TRBJ1-1, with TRBD1 identical over 7 bases. CDR3 bases: TGTGCCAGCAGCGACAGGGAGAACACTGAAGCTTTCTTT. Translated: CASSDRENTEAFF.